The 15 T cell receptor beta chains below come from one sample, sequenced in a study of blood T cell repertoires in COVID-19. Method: immunoSEQ multiplex PCR; TCRdb's copy keeps in-frame clones and lacks some. This repertoire shows approximately 210,000 clones, 82% found once; its top ten account for 3% to 4%. The material sequenced was PBMCs or T cells enriched from blood (not recorded which). These receptor sequences come from a woman aged 60 to 75 who had recovered from COVID-19.

CDR3: CASSRATGANEQYF. The CDR3 bases are TGTGCCAGCTCACGCGCAACAGGGGCGAACGAGCAGTACTTC. The chain uses TRBV18 and TRBJ2-7; 7 nucleotides match TRBD1. Trimming at V came to 4 bases and at J to 5 bases, leaving 8 bases not matched to a gene. The CDR3 is 14 residues long. CDR1 is KGHSH, CDR2 LQKENI, per germline.

This chain uses TRBV10-2 with TRBJ2-5; tentative D call: TRBD1 (6 bases). Per germline, CDR1 WSHSY and CDR2 SAAADI. Deletions cut 6 bases from V and 5 bases from J, with 13 bases between. The CDR3 is 13 residues long. CDR3 sequence reads: CASRLGGSETQYF. Here the CDR3 DNA reads TGCGCCAGCAGACTAGGGGGTTCGGAGACCCAGTACTTC.

This clone was seen a single time. The rearrangement uses TRBV18 and TRBJ2-2; 11 bases are a match to TRBD1. Germline CDR1 KGHSH, CDR2 LQKENI. The V gene end was trimmed by 5 bases and the J gene end by 3 bases; junction bases not matched to a gene: 2. The length of the CDR3 is 15 residues. The CDR3 DNA reads TGTGCCAGCTCAGGACAGGGGGCGGACACCGGGGAGCTGTTTTTT. This gives the protein CASSGQGADTGELFF.

The chain links TRBV30 to TRBJ2-2, with D tentatively TRBD2 (5 bases). V lost 2 bases and J 4 bases, leaving 8 bases between the germline ends. Germline assignment: CDR1 GTSNPN and CDR2 SVGIG (reference sequence). The CDR3 consists of 13 residues. The CDR3 region is CAWSRGSTGELFF. CDR3 bases: TGTGCCTGGAGTAGAGGGAGCACCGGGGAGCTGTTTTTT.

The rearrangement uses TRBV5-5 and TRBJ2-6; maybe TRBD1 (5 bases). Trimming pared 2 bases from V and 5 bases from J, leaving 17 bases between. CDR1 is SGHKS, CDR2 YYEKEE, per germline (reference sequence). The CDR3 contains 17 residues. The CDR3 nucleotides read TGTGCCAGCAGCTTCTCCATTAACAGGTCTAGGGCCAACGTCCTGACTTTC. This encodes CASSFSINRSRANVLTF.

The chain recombines TRBV5-8 with TRBJ2-4, with D tentatively TRBD2 (6 bases). With 5 bases removed from V and 0 bases from J, the gap between germline ends came to 12 bases. The germline V gene encodes CDR1 SGHTS and CDR2 YDEGEE. This CDR3 has 15 residues. The CDR3 coding sequence is TGTGCCAGCAGTGCGGGGTTTGTAGCCAAAAACATTCAGTACTTC. The encoded protein is CASSAGFVAKNIQYF.

The chain combines TRBV5-1 with TRBJ2-2, with 10 bases fitting TRBD1. The CDR3 extends over 16 amino acids. Looked up from germline, CDR1 is SGHRS and CDR2 is YFSETQ. V trimming: 4 bases; J trimming: 7 bases; junction bases outside the gene matches: 10. CDR3 in amino acids: CASSAPGTGAIGELFF. CDR3 sequence (DNA): TGCGCCAGCAGCGCGCCTGGGACAGGGGCTATCGGGGAGCTGTTTTTT.

The chain links TRBV5-1 to TRBJ1-2; 11 bases are shared with TRBD1. Germline values: CDR1 SGHRS, CDR2 YFSETQ. The CDR3 sequence is 14 residues long. Trimming removed 4 bases from V and 4 bases from J; junction bases left unmatched: 3. The CDR3 reads CASSPGQGAYGYTF. For the CDR3, the DNA is TGCGCCAGCAGCCCAGGACAGGGGGCCTATGGCTACACCTTC. The variable domain in full, completed from reference TRBV5-1 and TRBJ1-2, reads KAGVTQTPRYLIKTRGQQVTLSCSPISGHRSVSWYQQTPGQGLQFLFEYFSETQRNKGNFPGRFSGRQFSNSRSEMNVSTLELGDSALYLCASSPGQGAYGYTFGSGTRLTVV.

V is TRBV6-5 and J is TRBJ1-2; 8 nucleotides align to TRBD1. Per the germline V gene, CDR1 is MNHEY and CDR2 is SVGAGI. The CDR3 is 14 amino acids. The V segment lost 6 bases and the J segment 0 bases; nucleotides outside the gene matches: 3. This CDR3 is CASSDRGPNYGYTF. The CDR3 nucleotides read TGTGCCAGCAGCGACAGGGGACCTAACTATGGCTACACCTTC.

This CDR3 reads CASSLPLEGRGHEQYF. CDR3 coding DNA: TGTGCCAGCAGCTTACCCCTCGAAGGCAGGGGGCACGAGCAGTACTTC. The rearrangement joins TRBV7-8 to TRBJ2-7; 8 bases are a match to TRBD1. The germline CDR1 and CDR2 sequences are SGHVS and FQNEAQ. The CDR3 covers 16 residues. Trimming took 2 bases from V and 5 from J; bases not matched to a gene: 11.

The J gene is TRBJ2-3, the V gene TRBV6-8, with 14 bases aligning to TRBD2. J gave up 4 bases and V 5 bases, and 2 bases lay outside the gene matches. CDR3 length equals 15 residues. Germline CDR1 reads MNHGY; CDR2 reads SAAAGT. The CDR3 coding sequence is TGTGCCAGCAGTGGGACTAGCGGGAGATCAGATACGCAGTATTTT. This encodes CASSGTSGRSDTQYF.

This chain connects TRBV6-2 or TRBV6-3 to TRBJ1-4, with D hard to call. CDR3 length: 15 amino acids. The ends were cut back, 4 bases at V and 10 bases at J, with 19 bases in the middle. Germline values: CDR1 MNHEY, CDR2 SVGEGT. CDR3 DNA: TGTGCCAGCAGTTCCCCGTCGGTCCTACCGGGAAAACTGTTTTTT. It is translated as CASSSPSVLPGKLFF.

The chain employs TRBV4-2 and TRBJ2-3; D is undetermined. V shed 1 base and J shed 0 bases, with 11 bases lying between them. The CDR3 length is 16 residues. Germline V CDR1 and CDR2: LGHNA, YNFKEQ. The CDR3 sequence: CASSQVGPESTDTQYF. Written as DNA, the CDR3 is TGTGCCAGCAGCCAAGTTGGGCCAGAGAGCACAGATACGCAGTATTTT.

The chain has TRBV3-1 (or the pseudogene TRBV3-2) and TRBJ2-7; D is possibly TRBD1 (5 bases). Trimming removed 1 base from V and 7 bases from J, with 14 bases in between. The CDR3 has 14 amino acids. Germline loops: CDR1 LGHDT, CDR2 YNNKEL (reference sequence). The CDR3 reads CASSQVSGMEEQYF. The CDR3 DNA is TGTGCCAGCAGCCAAGTATCAGGGATGGAAGAGCAGTACTTC.

The CDR3 bases are TGTGCCAGCAGCTTGGATCCACTTCGTGACTATGGCTACACCTTC. It encodes CASSLDPLRDYGYTF. The V call is TRBV5-5, the J call TRBJ1-2; D is undetermined. V lost 0 bases to trimming and J lost 3 bases, with 12 bases between them. Germline V CDR1 and CDR2: SGHKS, YYEKEE (reference sequence). CDR3 size: 15 residues.